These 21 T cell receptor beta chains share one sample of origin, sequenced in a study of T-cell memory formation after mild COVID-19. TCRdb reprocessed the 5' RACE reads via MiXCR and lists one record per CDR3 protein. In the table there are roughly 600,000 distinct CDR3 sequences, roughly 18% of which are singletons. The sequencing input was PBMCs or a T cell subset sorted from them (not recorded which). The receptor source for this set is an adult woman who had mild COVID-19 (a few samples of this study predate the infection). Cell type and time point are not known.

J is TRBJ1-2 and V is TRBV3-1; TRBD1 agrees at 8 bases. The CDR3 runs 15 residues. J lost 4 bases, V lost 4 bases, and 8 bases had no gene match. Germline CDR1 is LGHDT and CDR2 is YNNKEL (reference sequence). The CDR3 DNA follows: TGTGCCAGCAGCCCACGCGGACAGGGCCTCTATGGCTACACCTTC. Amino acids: CASSPRGQGLYGYTF.

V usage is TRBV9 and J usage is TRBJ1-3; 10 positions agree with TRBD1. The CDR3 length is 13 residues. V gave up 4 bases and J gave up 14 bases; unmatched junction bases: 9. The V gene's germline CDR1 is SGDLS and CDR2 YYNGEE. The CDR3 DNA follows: TGTGCCAGCAGCCCCGGGACAGGGGATCTATTATATTTT. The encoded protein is CASSPGTGDLLYF.

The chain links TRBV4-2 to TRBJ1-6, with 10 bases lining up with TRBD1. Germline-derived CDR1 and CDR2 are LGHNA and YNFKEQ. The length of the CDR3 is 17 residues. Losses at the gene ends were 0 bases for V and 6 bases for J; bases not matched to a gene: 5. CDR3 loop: CASSQDLGQGGNSPLHF. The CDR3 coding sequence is TGTGCCAGCAGCCAAGATTTAGGACAGGGGGGTAATTCACCCCTCCACTTT.

The DNA of the CDR3 is TGTGCCAGCAGCCCGGGACAGGAAAACATTCAGTACTTC. Protein: CASSPGQENIQYF. The chain links TRBV7-2 to TRBJ2-4; 8 bases map to TRBD1. Germline loops: CDR1 SGHTA, CDR2 FQGNSA. Trimming cost V 5 bases and J 5 bases; bases outside gene matches: 2. The CDR3 contains 13 residues.

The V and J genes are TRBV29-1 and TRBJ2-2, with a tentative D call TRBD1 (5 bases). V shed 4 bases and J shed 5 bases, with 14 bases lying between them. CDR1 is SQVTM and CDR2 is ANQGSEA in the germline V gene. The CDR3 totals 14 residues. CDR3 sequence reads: CSVVRGLGTGELFF. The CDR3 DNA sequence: TGCAGCGTTGTTAGGGGTTTGGGGACCGGGGAGCTGTTTTTT.

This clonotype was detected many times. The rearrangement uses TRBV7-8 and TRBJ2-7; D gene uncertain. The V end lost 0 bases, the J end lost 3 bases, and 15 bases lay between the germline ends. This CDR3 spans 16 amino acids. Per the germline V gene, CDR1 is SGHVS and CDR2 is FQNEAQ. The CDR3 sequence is CASSLALDPSGYEQYF. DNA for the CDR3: TGTGCCAGCAGCTTAGCGCTCGACCCCTCGGGCTACGAGCAGTACTTC.

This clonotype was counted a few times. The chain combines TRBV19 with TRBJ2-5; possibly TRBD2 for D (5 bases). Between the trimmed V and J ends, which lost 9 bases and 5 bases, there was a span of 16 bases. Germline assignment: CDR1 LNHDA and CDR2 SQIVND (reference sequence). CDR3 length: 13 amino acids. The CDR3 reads CASHRGRGETQYF. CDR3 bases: TGTGCCAGCCATAGAGGGCGTGGGGAGACCCAGTACTTC.

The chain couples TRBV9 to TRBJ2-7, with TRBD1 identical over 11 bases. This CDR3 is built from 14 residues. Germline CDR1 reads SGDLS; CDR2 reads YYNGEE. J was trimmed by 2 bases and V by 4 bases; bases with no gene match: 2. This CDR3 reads CASSMGQGAYEQYF. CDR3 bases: TGTGCCAGCAGCATGGGACAGGGGGCCTACGAGCAGTACTTC.

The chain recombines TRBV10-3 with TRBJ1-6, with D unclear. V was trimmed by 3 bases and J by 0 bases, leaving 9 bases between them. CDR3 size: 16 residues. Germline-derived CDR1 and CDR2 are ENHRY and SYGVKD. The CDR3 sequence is CAISDRQSSYNSPLHF. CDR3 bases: TGTGCCATCAGTGACCGCCAGAGCTCCTATAATTCACCCCTCCACTTT.

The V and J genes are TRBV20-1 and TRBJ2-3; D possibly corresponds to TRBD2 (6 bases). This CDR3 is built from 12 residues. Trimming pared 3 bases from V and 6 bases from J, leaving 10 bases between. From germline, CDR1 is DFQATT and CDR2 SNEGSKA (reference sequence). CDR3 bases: TGCAGTGCTAGCACTAGCTCTGATACGCAGTATTTT. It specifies CSASTSSDTQYF.

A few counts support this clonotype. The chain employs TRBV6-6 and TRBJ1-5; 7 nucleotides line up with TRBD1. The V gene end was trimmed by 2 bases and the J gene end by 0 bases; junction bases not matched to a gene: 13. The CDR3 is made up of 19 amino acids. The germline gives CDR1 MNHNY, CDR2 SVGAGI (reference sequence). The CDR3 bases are TGTGCCAGCAGTTACAGCAGGGGAGGGGGCCTCTATAGCAATCAGCCCCAGCATTTT. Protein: CASSYSRGGGLYSNQPQHF.

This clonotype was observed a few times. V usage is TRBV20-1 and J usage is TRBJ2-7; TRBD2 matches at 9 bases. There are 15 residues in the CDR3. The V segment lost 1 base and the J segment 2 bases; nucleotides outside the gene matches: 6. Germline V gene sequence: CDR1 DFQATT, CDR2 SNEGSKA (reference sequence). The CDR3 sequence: CSARAYLAGTYEQYF. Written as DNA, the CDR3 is TGCAGTGCTAGAGCGTACCTAGCGGGGACCTACGAGCAGTACTTC.

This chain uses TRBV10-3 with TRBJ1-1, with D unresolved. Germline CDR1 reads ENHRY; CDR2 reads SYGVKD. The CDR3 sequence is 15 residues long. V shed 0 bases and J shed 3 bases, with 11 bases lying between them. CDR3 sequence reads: CAISESPRSDTEAFF. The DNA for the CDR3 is TGTGCCATCAGTGAGTCTCCCCGGTCGGACACTGAAGCTTTCTTT.

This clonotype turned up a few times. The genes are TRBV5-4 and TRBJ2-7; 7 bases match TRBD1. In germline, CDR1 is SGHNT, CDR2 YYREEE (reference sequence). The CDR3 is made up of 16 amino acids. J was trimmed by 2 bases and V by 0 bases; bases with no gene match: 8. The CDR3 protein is CASSLATGERAYEQYF. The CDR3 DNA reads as TGTGCCAGCAGCTTGGCCACAGGGGAAAGAGCCTACGAGCAGTACTTC.

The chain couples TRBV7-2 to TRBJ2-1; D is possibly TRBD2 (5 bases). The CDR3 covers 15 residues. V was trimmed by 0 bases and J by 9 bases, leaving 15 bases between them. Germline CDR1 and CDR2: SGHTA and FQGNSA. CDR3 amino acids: CASSLASPRDSEQFF. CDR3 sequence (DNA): TGTGCCAGCAGCTTAGCGTCTCCACGGGATAGTGAGCAGTTCTTC.

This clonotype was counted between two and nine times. The CDR3 nucleotides are TGTGCCAGCAGCCAAGTTCGGGACAGGGCTTATGGCTACACCTTC. This translates into CASSQVRDRAYGYTF. The chain employs TRBV4-2 and TRBJ1-2; 9 positions agree with TRBD1. The CDR3 covers 15 residues. V lost 1 base and J lost 5; bases outside the gene matches: 5. Germline V gives CDR1 LGHNA, CDR2 YNFKEQ.

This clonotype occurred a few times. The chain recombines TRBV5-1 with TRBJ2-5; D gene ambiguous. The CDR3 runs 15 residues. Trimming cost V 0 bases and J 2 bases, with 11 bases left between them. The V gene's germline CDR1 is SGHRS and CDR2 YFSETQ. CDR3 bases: TGCGCCAGCAGCTTGGGGGAACTTCCTCAAGAGACCCAGTACTTC. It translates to CASSLGELPQETQYF.

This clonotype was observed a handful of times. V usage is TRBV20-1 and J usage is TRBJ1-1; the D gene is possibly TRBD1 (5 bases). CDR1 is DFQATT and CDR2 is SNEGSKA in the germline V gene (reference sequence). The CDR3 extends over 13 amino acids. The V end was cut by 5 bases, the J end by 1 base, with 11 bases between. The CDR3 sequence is CSAPRTQNTEAFF. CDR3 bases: TGCAGTGCTCCCCGGACACAGAACACTGAAGCTTTCTTT.

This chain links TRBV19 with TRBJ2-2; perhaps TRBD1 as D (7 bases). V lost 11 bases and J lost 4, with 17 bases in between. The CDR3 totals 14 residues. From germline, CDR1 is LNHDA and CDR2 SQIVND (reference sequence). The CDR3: CASLNRGGTGELFF. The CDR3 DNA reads TGTGCCTCCCTGAACAGGGGAGGCACCGGGGAGCTGTTTTTT.

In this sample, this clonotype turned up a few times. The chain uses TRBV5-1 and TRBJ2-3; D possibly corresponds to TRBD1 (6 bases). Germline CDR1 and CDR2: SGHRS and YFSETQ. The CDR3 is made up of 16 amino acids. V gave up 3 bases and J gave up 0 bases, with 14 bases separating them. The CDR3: CASSSGQYLSTDTQYF. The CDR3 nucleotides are TGCGCCAGCAGCTCTGGACAGTATCTAAGCACAGATACGCAGTATTTT.

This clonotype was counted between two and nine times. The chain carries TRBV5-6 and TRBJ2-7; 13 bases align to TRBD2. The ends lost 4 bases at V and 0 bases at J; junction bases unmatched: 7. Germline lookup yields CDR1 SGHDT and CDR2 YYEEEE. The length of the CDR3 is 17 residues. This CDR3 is CASSLGLAGAGSYEQYF. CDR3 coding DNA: TGTGCCAGCAGCCTAGGACTAGCGGGGGCCGGCTCCTACGAGCAGTACTTC.